The 5 T cell receptor beta chains below were found in one sample sequenced in a study of T cell clones after liver transplantation. Clones were sequenced by immunoSEQ multiplex PCR, and TCRdb holds only the in-frame ones, with some missing. Seen here are 7,000 to 8,000 clones, 80% observed once, and the top ten hold roughly 37%. The material was CD8+ T cells from blood, obtained before liver transplant. Receptor source: a human donor who received a liver transplant.

The J gene is TRBJ2-7, the V gene TRBV28; D remains unclear. Looked up from germline, CDR1 is MDHEN and CDR2 is SYDVKM. This CDR3 region has 14 residues. V dropped 5 bases and J dropped 4 bases, with 15 bases sitting between them. The CDR3 loop is CASSISPGGYEQYF. For the CDR3, the DNA is TGTGCCAGCAGTATTTCTCCTGGCGGTTACGAGCAGTACTTC.

The V and J genes are TRBV19 and TRBJ1-5; no reliable D call. The CDR3 consists of 11 residues. Germline V gene data show CDR1 as LNHDA and CDR2 as SQIVND (reference sequence). The CDR3 here is CAGGGYQPQHF. The CDR3 region has the DNA TGTGCGGGTGGAGGGTATCAGCCCCAGCATTTT. Looking up the rest from reference TRBV19 and TRBJ1-5 gives the full variable domain: DGGITQSPKYLFRKEGQNVTLSCEQNLNHDAMYWYRQDPGQGLRLIYYSQIVNDFQKGDIAEGYSVSREKKESFPLTVTSAQKNPTAFYLCAGGGYQPQHFGDGTRLSIL.

This chain links TRBV19 with TRBJ2-2; possible D gene TRBD2, 5 bases. This CDR3 has 14 residues. Deletions cut 3 bases from V and 2 bases from J, with 7 bases between. Germline CDR1 and CDR2: LNHDA and SQIVND (reference sequence). DNA of the CDR3: TGTGCCAGTAGTATGTCGGGAAACACCGGGGAGCTGTTTTTT. This encodes CASSMSGNTGELFF.

V and J are TRBV6-1 and TRBJ2-7; 8 bases are a match to TRBD1. With 10 bases clipped from V and 1 base from J, the junction kept 6 bases outside the gene matches. The CDR3 contains 13 residues. Germline values: CDR1 MNHNS, CDR2 SASEGT. The CDR3 DNA is TGTGCCATTCGACAGGGGTCTTCCTACGAGCAGTACTTC. Translating it yields CAIRQGSSYEQYF.

This clone was observed a handful of times. V gene TRBV7-9 combines with J gene TRBJ1-2; 8 nucleotides agree with TRBD1. There are 15 residues in the CDR3. The germline V gene encodes CDR1 SEHNR and CDR2 FQNEAQ (reference sequence). The ends lost 5 bases at V and 3 bases at J; junction bases unmatched: 8. The CDR3: CASSPRDRSHYGYTF. The DNA for the CDR3 is TGTGCCAGCAGCCCCAGGGACAGGTCGCACTATGGCTACACCTTC. Full variable domain (outside the CDR3, taken from reference TRBV7-9 and TRBJ1-2): DTGVSQNPRHKITKRGQNVTFRCDPISEHNRLYWYRQTLGQGPEFLTYFQNEAQLEKSRLLSDRFSAERPKGSFSTLEIQRTEQGDSAMYLCASSPRDRSHYGYTFGSGTRLTVV.